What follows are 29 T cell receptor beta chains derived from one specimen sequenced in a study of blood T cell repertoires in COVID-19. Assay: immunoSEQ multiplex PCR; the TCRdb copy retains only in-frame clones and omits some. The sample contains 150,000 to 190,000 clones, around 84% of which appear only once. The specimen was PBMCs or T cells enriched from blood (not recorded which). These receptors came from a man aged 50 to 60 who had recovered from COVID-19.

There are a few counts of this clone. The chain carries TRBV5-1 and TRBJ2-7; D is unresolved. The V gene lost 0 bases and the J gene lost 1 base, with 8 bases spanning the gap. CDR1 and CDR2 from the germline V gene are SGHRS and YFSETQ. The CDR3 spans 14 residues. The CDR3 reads CASSLVSTSYEQYF. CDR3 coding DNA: TGCGCCAGCAGCTTGGTTAGCACGTCCTACGAGCAGTACTTC.

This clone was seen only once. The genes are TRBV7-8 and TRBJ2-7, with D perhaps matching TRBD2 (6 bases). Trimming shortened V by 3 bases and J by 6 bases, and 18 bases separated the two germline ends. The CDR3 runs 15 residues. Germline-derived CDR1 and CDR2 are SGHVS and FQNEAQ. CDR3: CASSFRTTGVIEQYF. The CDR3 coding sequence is TGTGCCAGCAGCTTCAGAACGACGGGGGTCATCGAGCAGTACTTC.

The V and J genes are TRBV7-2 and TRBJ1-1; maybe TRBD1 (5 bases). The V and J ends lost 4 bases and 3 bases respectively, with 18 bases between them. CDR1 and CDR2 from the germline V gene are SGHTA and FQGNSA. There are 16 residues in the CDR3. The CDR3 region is CASSWQPQGRDTEAFF. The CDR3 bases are TGTGCCAGCAGCTGGCAACCTCAGGGCCGGGACACTGAAGCTTTCTTT.

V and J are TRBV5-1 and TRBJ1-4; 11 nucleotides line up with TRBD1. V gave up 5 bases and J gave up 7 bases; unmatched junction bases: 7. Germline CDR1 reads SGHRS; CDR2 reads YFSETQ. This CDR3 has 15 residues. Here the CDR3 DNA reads TGCGCCAGCAGGACGGAGGGGACAGGGGGTGAAAAACTGTTTTTT. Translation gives CASRTEGTGGEKLFF.

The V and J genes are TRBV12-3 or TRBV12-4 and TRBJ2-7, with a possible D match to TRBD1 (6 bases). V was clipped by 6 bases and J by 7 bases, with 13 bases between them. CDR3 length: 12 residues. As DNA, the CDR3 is TGTGCCAGCAGCCTCAGGGGCGGAGAGCAGTACTTC. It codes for CASSLRGGEQYF.

CDR3 sequence: CASSPARTGTPEAFF. In DNA form, the CDR3 reads TGTGCCAGCAGCCCAGCAAGGACAGGGACCCCCGAAGCTTTCTTT. The V gene is TRBV7-9, the J gene TRBJ1-1; 8 bases fit TRBD1. Germline values: CDR1 SEHNR, CDR2 FQNEAQ (reference sequence). J was trimmed by 8 bases and V by 5 bases; bases with no gene match: 13. The CDR3 length is 15 residues.

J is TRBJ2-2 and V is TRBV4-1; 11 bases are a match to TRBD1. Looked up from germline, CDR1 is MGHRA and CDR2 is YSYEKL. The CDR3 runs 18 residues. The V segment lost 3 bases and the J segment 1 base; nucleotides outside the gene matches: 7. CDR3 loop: CASSHYLGTGGNTGELFF. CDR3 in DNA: TGCGCCAGCAGCCACTACCTGGGGACAGGGGGGAACACCGGGGAGCTGTTTTTT.

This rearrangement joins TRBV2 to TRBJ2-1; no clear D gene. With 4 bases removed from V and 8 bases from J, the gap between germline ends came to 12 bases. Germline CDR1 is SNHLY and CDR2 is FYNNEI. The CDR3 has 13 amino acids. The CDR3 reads CASSGATTHEQFF. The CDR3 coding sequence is TGTGCCAGCAGTGGGGCCACCACCCATGAGCAGTTCTTC. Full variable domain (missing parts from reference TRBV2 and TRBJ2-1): EPEVTQTPSHQVTQMGQEVILRCVPISNHLYFYWYRQILGQKVEFLVSFYNNEISEKSEIFDDQFSVERPDGSNFTLKIRSTKLEDSAMYFCASSGATTHEQFFGPGTRLTVL.

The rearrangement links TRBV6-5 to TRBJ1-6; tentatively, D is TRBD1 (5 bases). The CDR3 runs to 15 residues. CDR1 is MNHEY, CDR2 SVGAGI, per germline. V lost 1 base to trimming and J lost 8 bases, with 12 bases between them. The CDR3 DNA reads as TGTGCCAGCAGTTACTTCTCGGTAGGGGATTCACCCCTCCACTTT. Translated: CASSYFSVGDSPLHF.

CDR3 protein: CASSWGQGPLGPQHF. CDR3 in DNA: TGTGCCAGCAGCTGGGGACAGGGGCCACTCGGGCCCCAGCATTTT. This rearrangement joins TRBV6-5 to TRBJ1-5; 10 bases align to TRBD1. The junction had 11 bases not matched to a gene; V was cut back by 6 bases and J by 9 bases. Germline-derived CDR1 and CDR2 are MNHEY and SVGAGI. CDR3 size: 15 residues.

This CDR3 reads CASNPDREHYGYTF. The CDR3 region has the DNA TGTGCCAGTAACCCCGACAGGGAACACTATGGCTACACCTTC. V and J are TRBV19 and TRBJ1-2, with 7 bases that match TRBD1. There are 14 residues in the CDR3. Germline CDR1 reads LNHDA; CDR2 reads SQIVND (reference sequence). V dropped 7 bases and J dropped 3; count of bases not matched to a gene: 8.

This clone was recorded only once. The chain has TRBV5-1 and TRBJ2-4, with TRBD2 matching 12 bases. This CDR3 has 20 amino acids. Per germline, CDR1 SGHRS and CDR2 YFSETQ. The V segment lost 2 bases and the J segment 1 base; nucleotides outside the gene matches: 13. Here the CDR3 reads CASSFGTASGGAVAKNIQYF. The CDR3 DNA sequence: TGCGCCAGCAGCTTTGGGACCGCTAGCGGGGGGGCCGTCGCCAAAAACATTCAGTACTTC.

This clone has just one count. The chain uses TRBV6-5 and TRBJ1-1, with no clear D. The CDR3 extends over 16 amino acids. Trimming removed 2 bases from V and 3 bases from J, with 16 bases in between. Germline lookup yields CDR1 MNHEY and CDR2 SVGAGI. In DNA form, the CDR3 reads TGTGCCAGCAGTTACCGGGGATCCCCGGTGGACACTGAAGCTTTCTTT. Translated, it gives CASSYRGSPVDTEAFF.

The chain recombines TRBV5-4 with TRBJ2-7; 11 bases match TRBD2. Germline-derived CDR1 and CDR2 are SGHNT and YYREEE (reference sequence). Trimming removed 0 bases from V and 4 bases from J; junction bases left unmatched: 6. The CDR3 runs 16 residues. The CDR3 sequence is CASSLALAGAAYEQYF. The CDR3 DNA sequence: TGTGCCAGCAGCTTGGCACTAGCGGGGGCCGCGTACGAGCAGTACTTC.

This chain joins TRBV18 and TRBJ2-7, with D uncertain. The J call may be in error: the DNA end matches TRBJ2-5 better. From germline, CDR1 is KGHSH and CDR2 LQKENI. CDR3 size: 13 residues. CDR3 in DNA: TGTGCCAGCTCATCAGACACCCAAGAGACCCAGTACTTC. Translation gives CASSSDTQETQYF.

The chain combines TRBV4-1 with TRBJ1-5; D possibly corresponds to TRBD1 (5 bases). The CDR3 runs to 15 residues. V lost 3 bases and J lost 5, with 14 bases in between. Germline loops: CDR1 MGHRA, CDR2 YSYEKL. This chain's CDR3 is CASSQGRGFDQPQHF. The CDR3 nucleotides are TGCGCCAGCAGCCAGGGAAGGGGTTTCGATCAGCCCCAGCATTTT.

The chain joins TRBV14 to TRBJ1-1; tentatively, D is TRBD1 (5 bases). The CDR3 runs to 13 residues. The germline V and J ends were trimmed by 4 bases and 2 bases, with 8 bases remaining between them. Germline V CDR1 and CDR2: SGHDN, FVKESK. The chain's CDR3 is CASSRGVNTEAFF. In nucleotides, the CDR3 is TGTGCCAGCAGCCGGGGGGTTAACACTGAAGCTTTCTTT.

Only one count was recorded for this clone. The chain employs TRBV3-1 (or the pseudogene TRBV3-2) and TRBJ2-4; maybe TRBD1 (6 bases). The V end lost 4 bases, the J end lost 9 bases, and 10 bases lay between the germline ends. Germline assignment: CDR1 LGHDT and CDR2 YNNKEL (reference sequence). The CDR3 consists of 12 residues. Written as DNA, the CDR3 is TGTGCCAGCAGCCGGGGACAAAGCATTCAGTACTTC. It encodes CASSRGQSIQYF.

The CDR3 spells CASSQGLAGGPEQYF. The CDR3 DNA follows: TGTGCCAGCAGCCAAGGGCTAGCGGGGGGCCCCGAGCAGTACTTC. The chain carries TRBV3-1 (or the pseudogene TRBV3-2) and TRBJ2-7, with TRBD2 identical over 11 bases. Germline CDR1 reads LGHDT; CDR2 reads YNNKEL (reference sequence). CDR3 size: 15 residues. V gave up 1 base and J gave up 6 bases; unmatched junction bases: 5.

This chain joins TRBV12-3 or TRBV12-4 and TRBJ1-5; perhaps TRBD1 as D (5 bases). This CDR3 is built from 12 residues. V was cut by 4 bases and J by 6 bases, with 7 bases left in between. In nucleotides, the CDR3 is TGTGCCAGCAGTTCGCAGGGTCAGCCCCAGCATTTT. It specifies CASSSQGQPQHF.

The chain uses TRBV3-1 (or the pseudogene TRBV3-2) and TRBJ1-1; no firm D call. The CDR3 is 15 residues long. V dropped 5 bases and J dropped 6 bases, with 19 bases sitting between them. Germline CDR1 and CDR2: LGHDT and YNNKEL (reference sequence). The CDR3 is CASSDTRAGRSEAFF. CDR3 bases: TGTGCCAGCAGCGACACACGGGCGGGTAGGTCTGAAGCTTTCTTT.

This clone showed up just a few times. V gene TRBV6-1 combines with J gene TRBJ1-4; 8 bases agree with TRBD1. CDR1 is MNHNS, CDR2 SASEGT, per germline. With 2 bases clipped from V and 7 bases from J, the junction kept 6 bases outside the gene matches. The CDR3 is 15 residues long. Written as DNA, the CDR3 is TGTGCCAGCAGTGAACAGCAGGGGGCTAGTGAAAAACTGTTTTTT. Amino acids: CASSEQQGASEKLFF.

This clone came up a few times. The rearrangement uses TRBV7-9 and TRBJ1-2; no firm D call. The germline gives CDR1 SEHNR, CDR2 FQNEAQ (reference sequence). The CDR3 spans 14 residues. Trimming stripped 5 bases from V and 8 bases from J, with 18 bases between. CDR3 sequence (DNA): TGTGCCAGCAGCCCACAAGCCACCGAGGGCGGCTACACCTTC. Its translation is CASSPQATEGGYTF.

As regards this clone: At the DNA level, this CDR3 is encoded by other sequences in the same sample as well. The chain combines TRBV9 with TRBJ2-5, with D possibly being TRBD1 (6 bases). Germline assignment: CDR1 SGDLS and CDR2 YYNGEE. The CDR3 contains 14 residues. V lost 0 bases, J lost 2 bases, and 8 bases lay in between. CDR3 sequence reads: CASSVGTVQETQYF. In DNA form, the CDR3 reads TGTGCCAGCAGCGTAGGGACAGTTCAAGAGACCCAGTACTTC.

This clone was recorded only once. CDR3 protein: CASSPPPGTGVYNEQFF. The DNA for the CDR3 is TGTGCCAGCAGTCCGCCCCCCGGGACAGGTGTGTACAATGAGCAGTTCTTC. The V and J genes are TRBV6-6 and TRBJ2-1, with TRBD1 matching over 8 bases. The CDR3 runs to 17 residues. Germline-derived CDR1 and CDR2 are MNHNY and SVGAGI (reference sequence). V shed 5 bases and J 4 bases; nucleotides not matched to a gene: 13.

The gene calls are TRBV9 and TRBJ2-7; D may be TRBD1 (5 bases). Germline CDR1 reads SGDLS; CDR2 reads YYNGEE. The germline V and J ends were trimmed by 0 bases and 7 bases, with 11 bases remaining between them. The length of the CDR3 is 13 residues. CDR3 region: CASSVGSGLEQYF. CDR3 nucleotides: TGTGCCAGCAGCGTAGGCTCAGGGTTAGAGCAGTACTTC.

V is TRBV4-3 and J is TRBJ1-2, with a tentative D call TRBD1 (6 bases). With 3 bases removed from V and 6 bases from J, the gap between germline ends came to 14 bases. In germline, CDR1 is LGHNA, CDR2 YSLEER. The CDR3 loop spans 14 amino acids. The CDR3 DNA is TGCGCCAGCAGCCAGGGGGGGGCAGGGAATGGCTACACCTTC. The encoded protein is CASSQGGAGNGYTF.

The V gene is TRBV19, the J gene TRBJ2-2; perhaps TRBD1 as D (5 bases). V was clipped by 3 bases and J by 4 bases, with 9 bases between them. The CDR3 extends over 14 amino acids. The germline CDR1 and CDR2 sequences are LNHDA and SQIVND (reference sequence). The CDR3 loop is CASSIGQGTGELFF. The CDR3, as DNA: TGTGCCAGTAGTATCGGGCAGGGCACCGGGGAGCTGTTTTTT.

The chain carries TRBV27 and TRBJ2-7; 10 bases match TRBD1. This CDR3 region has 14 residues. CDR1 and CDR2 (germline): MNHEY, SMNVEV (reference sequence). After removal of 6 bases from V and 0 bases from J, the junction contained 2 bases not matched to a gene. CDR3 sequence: CASSRTGGSYEQYF. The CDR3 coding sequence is TGTGCCAGCAGCAGGACAGGGGGCTCCTACGAGCAGTACTTC.